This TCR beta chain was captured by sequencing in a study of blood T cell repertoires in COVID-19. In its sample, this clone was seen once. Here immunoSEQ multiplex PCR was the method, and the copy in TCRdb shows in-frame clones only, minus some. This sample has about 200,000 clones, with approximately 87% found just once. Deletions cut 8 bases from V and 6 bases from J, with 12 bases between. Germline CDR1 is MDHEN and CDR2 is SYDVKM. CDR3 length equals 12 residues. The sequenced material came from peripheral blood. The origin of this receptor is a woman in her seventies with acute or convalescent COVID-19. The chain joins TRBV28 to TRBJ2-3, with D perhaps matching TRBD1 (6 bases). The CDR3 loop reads CASQGITDTQYF. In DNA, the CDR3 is TGTGCCAGCCAGGGGATAACGGATACGCAGTATTTT.